A single sample is the source of the 29 T cell receptor beta chains below, sequenced in a study of monozygotic twins with inflammatory bowel disease. TCRdb re-called the 5' RACE reads, yielding one record per CDR3 amino acid sequence without DNA. The sample data list 400,000 or so distinct CDR3 sequences. The sequenced sample was blood. These TCRs come from a human donor with ulcerative colitis or Crohn's disease, or a healthy co-twin of an affected twin (not recorded which).

The chain joins TRBV12-3 or TRBV12-4 to TRBJ1-5; the D call of TRBD1 rests on TCRdb alone, since no DNA is present to check it. The CDR3 contains 13 residues. This CDR3 is CASSPAGNQPQHF.

The J gene is TRBJ2-5, the V gene TRBV20-1; TCRdb returns TRBD2, unconfirmable since there is no DNA. Germline CDR1 reads DFQATT; CDR2 reads SNEGSKA (reference sequence). This CDR3 spans 15 amino acids. The CDR3 sequence: CSALSGPGGVETQYF.

This CDR3 reads CAISGQSGAGEQYF. The chain joins TRBV10-3 to TRBJ2-7; TCRdb's assignment of TRBD1 cannot be checked, as there is no DNA. Looked up from germline, CDR1 is ENHRY and CDR2 is SYGVKD. The CDR3 has 14 amino acids.

The V call is TRBV20-1, the J call TRBJ2-7; the TCRdb call, TRBD2, lacks DNA for checking. In germline, CDR1 is DFQATT, CDR2 SNEGSKA (reference sequence). The CDR3 has 15 amino acids. CDR3 residues: CSARDGLSAGDEQYF.

The chain joins TRBV4-3 to TRBJ1-2; lacking DNA, the TRBD1 call made by TCRdb goes unchecked. The CDR3 consists of 15 residues. Germline V gives CDR1 LGHNA, CDR2 YSLEER. The CDR3 loop is CASSAGRWENYGYTF.

This chain uses TRBV7-9 with TRBJ2-7; TCRdb returns TRBD2, unconfirmable since there is no DNA. The CDR3 is made up of 14 amino acids. Germline CDR1 and CDR2: SEHNR and FQNEAQ (reference sequence). CDR3 protein: CASSLGGILYEQYF.

The J gene is TRBJ2-2, the V gene TRBV29-1; TCRdb outputs TRBD2, but without DNA this stays unchecked. The CDR3 has 17 residues. Per germline, CDR1 SQVTM and CDR2 ANQGSEA. The CDR3 reads CSVSLGLQGPKTGELFF.

This chain joins TRBV7-8 and TRBJ2-7; TCRdb gives TRBD1 as the D gene, but with no DNA this cannot be confirmed. The germline CDR1 and CDR2 sequences are SGHVS and FQNEAQ. The CDR3 covers 14 residues. The CDR3 spells CASSLNRDTYEQYF.

The chain recombines TRBV5-8 with TRBJ2-1; the D call from TCRdb, TRBD2, cannot be confirmed without DNA. The CDR3 has 17 residues. Germline CDR1 is SGHTS and CDR2 is YDEGEE. CDR3 sequence reads: CASSLLKREFLDNEQFF.

The gene calls are TRBV18 and TRBJ2-3; TCRdb picks TRBD2, but there is no DNA to check that call. Germline loops: CDR1 KGHSH, CDR2 LQKENI. The CDR3 is 17 residues long. This CDR3 is CASSPPASGGPTDTQYF.

V is TRBV12-3 or TRBV12-4 and J is TRBJ2-2. The CDR3 consists of 17 residues. CDR3 loop: CASNPFHQQSNTGELFF.

This rearrangement joins TRBV7-9 to TRBJ1-4; TCRdb reports TRBD1, a call that lacks DNA to check it against. There are 16 residues in the CDR3. Germline CDR1 SEHNR, CDR2 FQNEAQ (reference sequence). CDR3 sequence: CASSLGLGGPKEKLFF.

This sequence joins TRBV10-3 and TRBJ2-7; TCRdb calls TRBD2, which cannot be checked without DNA. CDR1 and CDR2 (germline): ENHRY, SYGVKD. This CDR3 has 13 residues. The CDR3 region is CAISEGTLYEQYF.

The V and J genes are TRBV7-3 and TRBJ2-2; the TCRdb D gene call, TRBD1, has no DNA to confirm it. The germline CDR1 and CDR2 sequences are SGHTA and FQGTGA. The length of the CDR3 is 19 residues. CDR3 sequence reads: CASSLMALPGQGQTGELFF.

The chain has TRBV15 and TRBJ1-4; no DNA is available, so the TRBD1 call from TCRdb remains unchecked. The CDR3 sequence is 15 residues long. Germline-derived CDR1 and CDR2 are LNHNV and YYDKDF (reference sequence). This chain's CDR3 is CATSRGGVQNEKLFF.

V usage is TRBV7-9 and J usage is TRBJ2-7; no DNA is available, so the TRBD2 call from TCRdb remains unchecked. CDR3 length: 14 amino acids. CDR1 and CDR2 (germline): SEHNR, FQNEAQ (reference sequence). CDR3 protein: CASSFDPRGDEQYF.

The V call is TRBV9, the J call TRBJ1-2; the D call from TCRdb, TRBD1, cannot be confirmed without DNA. Germline V gene lookup returns CDR1 SGDLS and CDR2 YYNGEE. The CDR3 runs 13 residues. CDR3 in amino acids: CASSVVQGDGYTF.

The chain uses TRBV7-2 and TRBJ2-7. Germline-derived CDR1 and CDR2 are SGHTA and FQGNSA. The CDR3 length is 13 residues. The CDR3 protein is CASSLSSVYEQYF.

The genes are TRBV20-1 and TRBJ1-1; the TCRdb call, TRBD1, lacks DNA for checking. Germline CDR1 reads DFQATT; CDR2 reads SNEGSKA (reference sequence). The CDR3 runs to 12 residues. The CDR3 loop reads CSASERDTEAFF.

The chain has TRBV28 and TRBJ2-6; without DNA, the TCRdb call of TRBD1 cannot be checked. The CDR3 totals 17 residues. CDR1 is MDHEN, CDR2 SYDVKM, per germline. The CDR3 reads CASSRGQRSSGANVLTF. The complete variable domain, with remaining parts taken from reference TRBV28 and TRBJ2-6, reads DVKVTQSSRYLVKRTGEKVFLECVQDMDHENMFWYRQDPGLGLRLIYFSYDVKMKEKGDIPEGYSVSREKKERFSLILESASTNQTSMYLCASSRGQRSSGANVLTFGAGSRLTVL.

The gene calls are TRBV7-2 and TRBJ1-2; with no DNA, the TCRdb D assignment of TRBD1 cannot be verified. Germline values: CDR1 SGHTA, CDR2 FQGNSA. This CDR3 region has 15 residues. The CDR3 here is CASSPRDRGRYGYTF.

The chain carries TRBV3-1 and TRBJ1-2; checking the TCRdb D call of TRBD1 is not possible without DNA. The CDR3 length is 13 residues. Germline V gives CDR1 LGHDT, CDR2 YNNKEL (reference sequence). The CDR3 loop is CASSHRTDYGYTF.

J is TRBJ2-7 and V is TRBV30. The CDR3 loop spans 12 amino acids. Germline CDR1 and CDR2: GTSNPN and SVGIG (reference sequence). CDR3 sequence: CAWSAHNHEQYF.

The rearrangement joins TRBV4-1 to TRBJ1-1; TCRdb lists TRBD1, though no DNA is available to test this call. The germline CDR1 and CDR2 sequences are MGHRA and YSYEKL. The CDR3 consists of 15 residues. CDR3 sequence: CASGIHGQPNTEAFF.

The chain uses TRBV7-2 and TRBJ2-1; TCRdb's assignment of TRBD1 cannot be checked, as there is no DNA. The CDR3 spans 15 residues. Germline V gives CDR1 SGHTA, CDR2 FQGNSA. The CDR3 sequence: CASSQAQGRNNEQFF.

The chain employs TRBV13 and TRBJ2-7; with no DNA, the TCRdb D assignment of TRBD2 cannot be verified. Germline V gene data show CDR1 as PRHDT and CDR2 as FYEKMQ (reference sequence). The CDR3 runs 15 residues. The CDR3 sequence is CASSQRGLLSYEQYF.

This CDR3 reads CASSPGGSGELFF. The V call is TRBV6-5, the J call TRBJ2-2; TCRdb's D gene call, TRBD1, goes unchecked for lack of DNA. CDR3 length: 13 amino acids. Germline V CDR1 and CDR2: MNHEY, SVGAGI.

The rearrangement links TRBV2 to TRBJ2-1; TCRdb names TRBD1, which stays unverified in the absence of DNA. The CDR3 sequence is 12 residues long. The germline gives CDR1 SNHLY, CDR2 FYNNEI. This chain's CDR3 is CASRGAGSEQFF.

V is TRBV14 and J is TRBJ2-6. Germline assignment: CDR1 SGHDN and CDR2 FVKESK. The CDR3 extends over 17 amino acids. The CDR3 loop reads CASSRAAGSSGANVLTF.